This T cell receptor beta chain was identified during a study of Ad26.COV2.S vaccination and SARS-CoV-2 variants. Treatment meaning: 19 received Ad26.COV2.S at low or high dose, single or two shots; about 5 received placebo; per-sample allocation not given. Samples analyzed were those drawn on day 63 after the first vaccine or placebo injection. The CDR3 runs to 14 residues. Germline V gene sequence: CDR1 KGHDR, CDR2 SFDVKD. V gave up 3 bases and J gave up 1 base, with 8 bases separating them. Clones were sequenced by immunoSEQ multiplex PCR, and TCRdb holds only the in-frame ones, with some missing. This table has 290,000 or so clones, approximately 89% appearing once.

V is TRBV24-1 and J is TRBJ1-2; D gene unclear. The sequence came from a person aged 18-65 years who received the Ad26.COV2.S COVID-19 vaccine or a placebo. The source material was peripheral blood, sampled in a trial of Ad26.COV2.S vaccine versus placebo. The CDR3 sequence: CATSDPGFNYGYTF. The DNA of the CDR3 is TGTGCCACCAGTGATCCGGGATTTAACTATGGCTACACCTTC.